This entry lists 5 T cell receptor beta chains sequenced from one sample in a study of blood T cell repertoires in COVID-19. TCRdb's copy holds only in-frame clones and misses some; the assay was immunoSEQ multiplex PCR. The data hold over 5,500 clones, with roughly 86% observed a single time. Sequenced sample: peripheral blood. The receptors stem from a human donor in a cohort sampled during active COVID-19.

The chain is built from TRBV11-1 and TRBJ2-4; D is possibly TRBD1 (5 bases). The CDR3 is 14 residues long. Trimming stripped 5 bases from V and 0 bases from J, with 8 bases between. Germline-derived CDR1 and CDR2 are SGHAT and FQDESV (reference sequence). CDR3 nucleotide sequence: TGTGCCAGCAGCCCGCAGGGAGCCAAAAACATTCAGTACTTC. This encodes CASSPQGAKNIQYF. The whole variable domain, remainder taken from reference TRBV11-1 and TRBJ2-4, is EAEVAQSPRYKITEKSQAVAFWCDPISGHATLYWYRQILGQGPELLVQFQDESVVDDSQLPKDRFSAERLKGVDSTLKIQPAELGDSAMYLCASSPQGAKNIQYFGAGTRLSVL.

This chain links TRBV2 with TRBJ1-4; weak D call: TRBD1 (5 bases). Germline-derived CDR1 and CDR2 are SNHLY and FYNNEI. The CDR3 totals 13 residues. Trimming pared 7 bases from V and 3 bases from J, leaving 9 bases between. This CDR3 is CASTRQSNEKLFF. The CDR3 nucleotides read TGTGCCAGCACGAGACAGTCTAATGAAAAACTGTTTTTT.

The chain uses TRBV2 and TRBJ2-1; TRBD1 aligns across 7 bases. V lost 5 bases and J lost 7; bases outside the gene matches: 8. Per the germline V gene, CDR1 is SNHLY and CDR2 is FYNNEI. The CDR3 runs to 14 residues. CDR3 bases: TGTGCCAGCAGTTATTGGGACAGCTCGAATGAGCAGTTCTTC. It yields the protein CASSYWDSSNEQFF.

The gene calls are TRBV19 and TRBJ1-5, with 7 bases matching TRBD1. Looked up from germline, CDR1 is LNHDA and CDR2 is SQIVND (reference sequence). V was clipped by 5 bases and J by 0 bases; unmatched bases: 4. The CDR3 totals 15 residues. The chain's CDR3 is CASSDREYSNQPQHF. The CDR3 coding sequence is TGTGCCAGTAGTGACAGGGAGTATAGCAATCAGCCCCAGCATTTT.

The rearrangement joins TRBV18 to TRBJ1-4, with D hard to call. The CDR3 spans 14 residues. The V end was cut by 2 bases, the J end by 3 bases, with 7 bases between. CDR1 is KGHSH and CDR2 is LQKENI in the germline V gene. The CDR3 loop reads CASSPTSANEKLFF. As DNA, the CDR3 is TGTGCCAGCTCACCAACGAGCGCTAATGAAAAACTGTTTTTT.